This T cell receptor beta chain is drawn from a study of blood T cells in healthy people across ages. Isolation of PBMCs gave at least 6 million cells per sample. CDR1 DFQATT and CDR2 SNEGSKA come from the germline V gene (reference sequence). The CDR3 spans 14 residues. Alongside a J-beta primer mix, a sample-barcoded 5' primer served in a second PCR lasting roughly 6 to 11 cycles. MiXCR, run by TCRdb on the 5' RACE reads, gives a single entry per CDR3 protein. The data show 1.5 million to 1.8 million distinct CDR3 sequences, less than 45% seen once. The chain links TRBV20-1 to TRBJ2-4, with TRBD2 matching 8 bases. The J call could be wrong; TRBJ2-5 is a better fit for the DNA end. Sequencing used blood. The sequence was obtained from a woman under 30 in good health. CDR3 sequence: CSARDRGGLETQYF. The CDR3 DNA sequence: TGCAGTGCTAGAGATCGGGGGGGTTTAGAGACCCAGTACTTC.